These T cell receptor beta chains were read from a single sample in a study of shared clonotypes between healthy human individuals. Sequencing used immunoSEQ multiplex PCR; TCRdb keeps in-frame clones, though not all of them. The table has roughly 2.5 million clones, 85% to 95% seen once. The specimen was naive CD4+ T cells sorted from blood. The receptors come from a young man in good health. CDR3s include the opening cysteine and the closing phenylalanine or tryptophan. D genes are given only for firm matches. The listing skips clone size in some rows; elsewhere it reads once, few, many or a size class.

j_call: TRBJ2-1; v_call: TRBV5-4; clone_size: .; d_call: TRBD2; cdr3_nt: TGTGCCAGCAGCTCCCGGACTAGCGGGGTCAATGAGCAGTTCTTC; cdr3_aa: CASSSRTSGVNEQFF
j_call: TRBJ2-2; v_call: TRBV2; clone_size: .; d_call: TRBD2; cdr3_nt: TGTGCCAGCAAAGTTAGAGCGGGAAACACCGGGGAGCTGTTTTTT; cdr3_aa: CASKVRAGNTGELFF
j_call: TRBJ2-1; v_call: TRBV9; clone_size: .; d_call: .; cdr3_nt: TGTGCCAGCAGCGTTTCTAGCCCCTACAATGAGCAGTTCTTC; cdr3_aa: CASSVSSPYNEQFF
j_call: TRBJ1-1; v_call: TRBV7-9; clone_size: .; d_call: .; cdr3_nt: TGTGCCAGCAGCTTAGAGACAGCCAACACTGAAGCTTTCTTT; cdr3_aa: CASSLETANTEAFF
j_call: TRBJ2-7; v_call: TRBV28; clone_size: .; d_call: .; cdr3_nt: TGTGCCAGCAGTCCACTCCTCATTGGGGAAGGGTACGAGCAGTACTTC; cdr3_aa: CASSPLLIGEGYEQYF
j_call: TRBJ1-1; v_call: TRBV30; clone_size: .; d_call: .; cdr3_nt: TGTGCCTGGAGATGGTCCGGGAGGACCACTGAAGCTTTCTTT; cdr3_aa: CAWRWSGRTTEAFF
j_call: TRBJ2-3; v_call: TRBV5-4; clone_size: .; d_call: TRBD2; cdr3_nt: TGTGCCAGCAGCGGGACTAGCCAGGGAGAGGGGCGCACAGATACGCAGTATTTT; cdr3_aa: CASSGTSQGEGRTDTQYF
j_call: TRBJ1-2; v_call: TRBV29-1; clone_size: .; d_call: TRBD1; cdr3_nt: TGCAGCGTGGGACAGGGTATCTATGGCTACACCTTC; cdr3_aa: CSVGQGIYGYTF
j_call: TRBJ2-5; v_call: TRBV27; clone_size: .; d_call: .; cdr3_nt: TGTGCCAGCAGTCCACGTGGGGTCCTGAGGGGAGAGACCCAGTACTTC; cdr3_aa: CASSPRGVLRGETQYF
j_call: TRBJ1-5; v_call: TRBV6-5; clone_size: once; d_call: TRBD1; cdr3_nt: TGTGCCAGCAGCCCTGGACAGGTTCCTCAGCCCCAGCATTTT; cdr3_aa: CASSPGQVPQPQHF
j_call: TRBJ2-5; v_call: TRBV9; clone_size: .; d_call: TRBD2; cdr3_nt: TGTGCCAGCAGCGTAGAGACTAGCGGGGGGGTGGAGACCCAGTACTTC; cdr3_aa: CASSVETSGGVETQYF
j_call: TRBJ1-4; v_call: TRBV30; clone_size: .; d_call: .; cdr3_nt: TGTGCCTTGGAAAATGAAAAACTGTTTTTT; cdr3_aa: CALENEKLFF
j_call: TRBJ2-3; v_call: TRBV5-4; clone_size: .; d_call: .; cdr3_nt: TGTGCCAGCAGCTTCTCGGGCACAGATACGCAGTATTTT; cdr3_aa: CASSFSGTDTQYF
j_call: TRBJ2-7; v_call: TRBV19; clone_size: .; d_call: TRBD1; cdr3_nt: TGTGCCAGTACCCGCGGGACAGGGAAATTCTACGAGCAGTACTTC; cdr3_aa: CASTRGTGKFYEQYF
j_call: TRBJ1-5; v_call: TRBV7-9; clone_size: .; d_call: TRBD1; cdr3_nt: TGTGCCAGCAGCTGGACAGGCGGGCAGCCCCAGCATTTT; cdr3_aa: CASSWTGGQPQHF
j_call: TRBJ1-6; v_call: TRBV7-7; clone_size: .; d_call: TRBD1; cdr3_nt: TGTGCCAGCAATTCAGGGGGCGCAGATAGCCTCCACTTT; cdr3_aa: CASNSGGADSLHF
j_call: TRBJ2-2; v_call: TRBV7-2; clone_size: .; d_call: .; cdr3_nt: TGTGCCAGCAGCCGCCTAAGGGGGGCGAGTTCCACCGGGGAGCTGTTTTTT; cdr3_aa: CASSRLRGASSTGELFF
j_call: TRBJ1-1; v_call: TRBV29-1; clone_size: .; d_call: .; cdr3_nt: TGCAGCGTTGAAGTAATGATGGGGTGGGCTTTCTTT; cdr3_aa: CSVEVMMGWAFF
j_call: TRBJ2-7; v_call: TRBV4-1; clone_size: .; d_call: TRBD2; cdr3_nt: TGCGCCAGCAGCCAAGGGGACTACTCCTACGAGCAGTACTTC; cdr3_aa: CASSQGDYSYEQYF
j_call: TRBJ1-1; v_call: TRBV10-1; clone_size: few; d_call: .; cdr3_nt: TGCGCCAGCAGTGAGGACAGGACCAAGGAAGCTTTCTTT; cdr3_aa: CASSEDRTKEAFF
j_call: TRBJ1-2; v_call: TRBV12-5; clone_size: .; d_call: .; cdr3_nt: TGTGCTAGTGGTTTGGCGCTCGGAGTCGGCTATGGCTACACCTTC; cdr3_aa: CASGLALGVGYGYTF
j_call: TRBJ1-4; v_call: TRBV5-4; clone_size: .; d_call: .; cdr3_nt: TGTGCCAGCAGCCAGGGAGGTGCAACTAATGAAAAACTGTTTTTT; cdr3_aa: CASSQGGATNEKLFF
j_call: TRBJ1-5; v_call: TRBV30; clone_size: .; d_call: .; cdr3_nt: TGTGCCTGGAGTCCGGTCCGTACTCAGCCCCAGCATTTT; cdr3_aa: CAWSPVRTQPQHF
j_call: TRBJ2-7; v_call: TRBV2; clone_size: .; d_call: .; cdr3_nt: TGTGCCAGCAGGTTGGTTTACGAGCAGTACTTC; cdr3_aa: CASRLVYEQYF
j_call: TRBJ1-5; v_call: TRBV5-5; clone_size: .; d_call: .; cdr3_nt: TGTGCCAGCAGCTTGGAAGCCGGGTACAATCAGCCCCAGCATTTT; cdr3_aa: CASSLEAGYNQPQHF